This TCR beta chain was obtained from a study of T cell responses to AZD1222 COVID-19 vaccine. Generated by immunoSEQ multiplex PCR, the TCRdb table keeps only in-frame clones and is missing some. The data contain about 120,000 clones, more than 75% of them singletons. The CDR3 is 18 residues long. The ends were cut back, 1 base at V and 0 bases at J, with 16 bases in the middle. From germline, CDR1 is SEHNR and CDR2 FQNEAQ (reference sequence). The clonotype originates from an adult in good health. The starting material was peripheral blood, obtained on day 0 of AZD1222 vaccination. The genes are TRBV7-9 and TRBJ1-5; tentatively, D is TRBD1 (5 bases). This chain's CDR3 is CASSLGERTFPSNQPQHF. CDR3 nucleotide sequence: TGTGCCAGCAGCTTAGGGGAAAGGACATTCCCTAGCAATCAGCCCCAGCATTTT. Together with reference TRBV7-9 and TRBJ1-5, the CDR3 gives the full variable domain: DTGVSQNPRHKITKRGQNVTFRCDPISEHNRLYWYRQTLGQGPEFLTYFQNEAQLEKSRLLSDRFSAERPKGSFSTLEIQRTEQGDSAMYLCASSLGERTFPSNQPQHFGDGTRLSIL.